A selection of T cell receptor beta chains follows, all from one sample in a study of human T cells and chemical hapten exposure. One entry per CDR3 protein results from TCRdb running MiXCR on the RACE reads. The table records approximately 91,000 distinct CDR3 sequences, 11% of them present only once. The sequencing here drew on whole blood, taken in connection with sensitization to the hapten diphenylcyclopropenone (DPC). The receptors were sampled from a man between 18 and 29 years old with alopecia areata. Some clones in this sample may be carry-over from other donors' samples. Both conserved end residues are part of each CDR3.

TRBV20-1	TRBJ1-5	15	CSAKIGGQGAQPQHF
TRBV29-1	TRBJ1-1	13	CSVRRGENTEAFF
TRBV7-2	TRBJ2-5	14	CASSRGAGKETQYF
TRBV4-2	TRBJ1-4	13	CASSYNLNEKLFF
TRBV7-3	TRBJ2-3	15	CASSAMGLTTDTQYF
TRBV14	TRBJ2-2	14	CASSQVAGAGELFF
TRBV28	TRBJ2-7	14	CASRYGTTSYEQYF
TRBV6-5	TRBJ2-1	14	CASRPRTSYNEQFF
TRBV7-2	TRBJ2-3	17	CASSFTLSAAVTDTQYF
TRBV11-2	TRBJ2-3	14	CASGAASHTDTQYF
TRBV7-8	TRBJ1-4	17	CASSFLRGFRTNEKLFF
TRBV27	TRBJ2-7	12	CASSSTGYEQYF
TRBV24-1	TRBJ2-3	13	CATSDLFTDTQYF
TRBV27	TRBJ2-5	16	CASSRGEYSYQETQYF
TRBV6-4	TRBJ2-7	14	CASSDLDRVAEQYF
TRBV24-1	TRBJ2-1	16	CATSDSSGGSSYEQFF
TRBV12-3/TRBV12-4	TRBJ2-1	13	CASSWGSYNEQFF
TRBV10-2	TRBJ1-1	11	CASRDREEAFF
TRBV14	TRBJ2-5	16	CASSQPRDTSKETQYF
TRBV6-1	TRBJ2-3	16	CASSVGGTSAVDTQYF
TRBV9	TRBJ2-3	15	CASSAAPAGTDTQYF
TRBV7-9	TRBJ1-2	15	CASSPLYLSNYGYTF
TRBV29-1	TRBJ2-7	12	CSVEIGSYEQYF
TRBV15	TRBJ2-7	14	CATSREKGSGEQYF
TRBV18	TRBJ2-2	15	CASQTRTRNTGELFF